The rows below give T cell receptor beta chains drawn from one sample of a study of cytomegalovirus exposure and HLA in healthy donors. Profiled with immunoSEQ multiplex PCR; TCRdb holds only in-frame clones, not every one. Of 95,000 to 150,000 clones in the sample, 65% to 90% were seen once. The sequenced sample consisted of PBMCs. The origin of the receptors is a man aged 25 to 40 in good health and CMV-seronegative. Each CDR3 is given without its conserved first and last residue. Fields, in order: J gene, D gene, V gene, CDR3 protein. The D gene is left open where the match is weak.

>TRBJ1-5|.|TRBV7-2
ASSLEWGDQPQH
>TRBJ2-6|.|TRBV5-8
ASSSDKYAGTISGANVLT
>TRBJ2-6|.|TRBV10-1
ASRQFYRETGANVLT
>TRBJ2-1|.|TRBV4-1
ASSQPGSSTYNEQF
>TRBJ2-7|.|TRBV6-1
ASSDLGAVYEQY
>TRBJ1-4|TRBD1|TRBV18
ASSRGQGRYEKLF
>TRBJ1-1|.|TRBV5-6
ASSLVGTAGSNTEAF
>TRBJ1-6|TRBD1|TRBV6-4
ASKTGGSYNSPLH
>TRBJ2-7|TRBD2|TRBV27
ASSFGGLGHYEQY
>TRBJ2-7|TRBD1|TRBV28
ASSLSGTVDYEQY
>TRBJ2-1|TRBD2|TRBV15
ATSRDPGGDNEQF
>TRBJ1-2|.|TRBV28
ASSFTVNYGYT
>TRBJ2-5|.|TRBV5-4
ASSLDSHQETQY
>TRBJ2-7|TRBD2|TRBV18
ASSPPSSGGLYEQY
>TRBJ1-2|.|TRBV7-2
ASSSLPGQNLYGYT
>TRBJ1-2|.|TRBV7-9
ASSLAGGVLGGYT
>TRBJ2-6|.|TRBV7-9
ASSPIFSGANGLT
>TRBJ2-1|TRBD2|TRBV5-1
ASSFLKAGGLLREQF
>TRBJ2-1|TRBD1|TRBV7-9
ASSLGQGAHDEQF
>TRBJ1-5|TRBD1|TRBV6-6
ASGGAGQINQPQH